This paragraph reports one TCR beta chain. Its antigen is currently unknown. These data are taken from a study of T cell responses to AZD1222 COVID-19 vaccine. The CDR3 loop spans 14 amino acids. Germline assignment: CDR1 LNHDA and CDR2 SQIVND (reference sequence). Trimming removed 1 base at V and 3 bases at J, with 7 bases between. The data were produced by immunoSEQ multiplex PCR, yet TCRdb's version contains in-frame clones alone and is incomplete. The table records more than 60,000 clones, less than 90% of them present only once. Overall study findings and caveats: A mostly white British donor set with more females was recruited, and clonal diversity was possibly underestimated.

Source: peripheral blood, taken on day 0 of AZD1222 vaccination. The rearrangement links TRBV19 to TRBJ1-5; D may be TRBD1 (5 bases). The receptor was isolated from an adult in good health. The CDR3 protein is CASSIGQNNQPQHF. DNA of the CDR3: TGTGCCAGTAGTATAGGACAGAACAATCAGCCCCAGCATTTT.